This TCR beta chain was captured in a study of T-cell reconstitution after alpha-beta-depleted transplantation in children. General study points: By about two months after transplant, alpha-beta T cells reportedly arose from several hundred graft clones that had expanded. T-cell counts and diversity at one year post-transplant came mainly from newly produced T cells.

This clonotype has more than one count but fewer than ten. Its antigen remains unidentified. CDR1 is MDHEN, CDR2 SYDVKM, per germline. V trimming: 6 bases; J trimming: 2 bases; junction bases outside the gene matches: 11. The CDR3 contains 16 residues. TCRbeta library preparation incorporated unique molecular identifiers. TCRdb processed the PCR reads anew with MiXCR; each CDR3 protein has one entry. The sample holds 500,000 to 750,000 distinct CDR3 sequences, over 10% seen once. Source: PBMCs, mostly from graft donor cells, taken 360 days after TCRalphabeta/CD19-depleted stem cell transplant. J is TRBJ2-3 and V is TRBV28, with 7 nucleotides matching TRBD2. The origin of this receptor is a male patient younger than 18 who had a stem cell transplant for acute myeloid leukemia, so the T cells may come from the graft donor. The CDR3 coding sequence is TGTGCCAGCAGCCCCCGGCTAGCGGCAATCACAGATACGCAGTATTTT. This codes for CASSPRLAAITDTQYF.